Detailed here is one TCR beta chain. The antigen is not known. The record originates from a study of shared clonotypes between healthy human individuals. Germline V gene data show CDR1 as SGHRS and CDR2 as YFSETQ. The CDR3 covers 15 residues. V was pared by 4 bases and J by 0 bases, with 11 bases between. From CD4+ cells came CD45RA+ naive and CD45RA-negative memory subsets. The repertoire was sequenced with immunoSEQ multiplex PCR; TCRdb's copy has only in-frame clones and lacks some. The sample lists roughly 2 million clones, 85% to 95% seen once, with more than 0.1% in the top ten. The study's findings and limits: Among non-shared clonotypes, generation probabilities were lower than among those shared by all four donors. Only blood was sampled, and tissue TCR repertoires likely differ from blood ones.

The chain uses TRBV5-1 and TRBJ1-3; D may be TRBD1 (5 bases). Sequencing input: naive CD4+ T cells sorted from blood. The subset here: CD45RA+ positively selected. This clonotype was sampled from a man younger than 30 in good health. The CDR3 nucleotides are TGCGCCAGCAGCCTGACAGTTTTCTCTGGAAACACCATATATTTT. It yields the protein CASSLTVFSGNTIYF.